The clone carrying this TCR beta chain showed up many times. What it binds is unknown. The data were taken from a study of Graves' ophthalmopathy and Graves' hyperthyroidism. Turning to the study itself: Peripheral blood samples were taken at initial diagnosis, before any treatment.

Germline V lookup: CDR1 SGHAT, CDR2 FQDESV (reference sequence). The V gene lost 1 base and the J gene lost 5 bases, with 15 bases spanning the gap. The CDR3 is 16 residues long. General observations from the study: Blood also held most thyroid clonotypes expanded above 0.001 frequency. Between ophthalmopathy and stable hyperthyroidism, a 13-signature model drew a separation with about 88% sensitivity and just under 83% specificity. The model predicted ophthalmopathy progression with more than 70% sensitivity and 72.22% specificity.

The sequenced template was RNA, covering the TCR beta CDR3 region. Second-round multiplex PCR came after first-round RT-PCR with HTBI primers. TCRdb re-analysed the multiplex PCR reads in MiXCR, keeping a single row per CDR3 protein. This table holds about 380,000 distinct CDR3 sequences, over 15% found once. This sequence joins TRBV11-1 and TRBJ1-5; TRBD1 might be the D (6 bases). The sequence came from a woman younger than 30 with stable Graves' hyperthyroidism. The specimen was peripheral blood. DNA for the CDR3: TGTGCCAGCAGCTTAGGCGGGGGGCTCGGGGATCAGCCCCAGCATTTT. This gives the protein CASSLGGGLGDQPQHF. The full variable domain, its missing parts supplied by reference TRBV11-1 and TRBJ1-5, is EAEVAQSPRYKITEKSQAVAFWCDPISGHATLYWYRQILGQGPELLVQFQDESVVDDSQLPKDRFSAERLKGVDSTLKIQPAELGDSAMYLCASSLGGGLGDQPQHFGDGTRLSIL.